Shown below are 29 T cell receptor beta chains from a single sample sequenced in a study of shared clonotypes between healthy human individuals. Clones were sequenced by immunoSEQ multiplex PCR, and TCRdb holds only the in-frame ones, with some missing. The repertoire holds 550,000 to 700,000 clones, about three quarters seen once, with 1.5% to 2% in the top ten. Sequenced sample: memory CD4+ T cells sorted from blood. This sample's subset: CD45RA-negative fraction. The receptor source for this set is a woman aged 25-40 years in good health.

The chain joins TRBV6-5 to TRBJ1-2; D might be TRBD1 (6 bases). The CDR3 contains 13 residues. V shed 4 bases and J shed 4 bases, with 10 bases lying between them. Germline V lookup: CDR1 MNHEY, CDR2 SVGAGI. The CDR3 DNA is TGTGCCAGCAGTTTGGAGGGGGGCTATGGCTACACCTTC. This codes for CASSLEGGYGYTF.

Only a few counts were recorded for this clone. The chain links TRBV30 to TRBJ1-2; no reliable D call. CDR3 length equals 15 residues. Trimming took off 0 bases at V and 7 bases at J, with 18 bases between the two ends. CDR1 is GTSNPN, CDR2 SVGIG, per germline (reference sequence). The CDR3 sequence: CAWSVGLGISRGYTF. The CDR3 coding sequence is TGTGCCTGGAGTGTGGGCCTCGGGATCAGTCGTGGCTACACCTTC.

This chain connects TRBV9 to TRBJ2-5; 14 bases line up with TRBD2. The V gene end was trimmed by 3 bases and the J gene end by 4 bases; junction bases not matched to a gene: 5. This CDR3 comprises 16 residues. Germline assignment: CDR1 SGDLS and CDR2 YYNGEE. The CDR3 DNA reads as TGTGCCAGCAGCGCCGGGACTAGCGGGAGAGTAGAGACCCAGTACTTC. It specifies CASSAGTSGRVETQYF. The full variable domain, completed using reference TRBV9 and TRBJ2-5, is DSGVTQTPKHLITATGQRVTLRCSPRSGDLSVYWYQQSLDQGLQFLIQYYNGEERAKGNILERFSAQQFPDLHSELNLSSLELGDSALYFCASSAGTSGRVETQYFGPGTRLLVL.

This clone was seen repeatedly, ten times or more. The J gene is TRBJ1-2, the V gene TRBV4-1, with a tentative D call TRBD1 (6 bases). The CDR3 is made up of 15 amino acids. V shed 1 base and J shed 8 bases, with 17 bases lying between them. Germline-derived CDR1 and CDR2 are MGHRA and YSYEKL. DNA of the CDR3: TGCGCCAGCAGCCAAGGGACCGGGGGGGCTAGCGGCTACACCTTC. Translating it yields CASSQGTGGASGYTF.

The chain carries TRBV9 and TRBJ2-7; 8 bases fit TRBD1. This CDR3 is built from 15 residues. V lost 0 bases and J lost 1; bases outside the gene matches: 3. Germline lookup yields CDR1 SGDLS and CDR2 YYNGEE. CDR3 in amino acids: CASSVDRDRSYEQYF. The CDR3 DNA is TGTGCCAGCAGCGTAGATAGGGACAGGTCCTACGAGCAGTACTTC.

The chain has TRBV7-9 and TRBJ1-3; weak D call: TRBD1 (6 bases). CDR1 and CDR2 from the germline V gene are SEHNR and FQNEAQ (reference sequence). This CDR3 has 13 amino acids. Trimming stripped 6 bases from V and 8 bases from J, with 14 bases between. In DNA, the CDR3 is TGTGCCAGCAGGCAACAGGGAGCTGACACCATATATTTT. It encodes CASRQQGADTIYF.

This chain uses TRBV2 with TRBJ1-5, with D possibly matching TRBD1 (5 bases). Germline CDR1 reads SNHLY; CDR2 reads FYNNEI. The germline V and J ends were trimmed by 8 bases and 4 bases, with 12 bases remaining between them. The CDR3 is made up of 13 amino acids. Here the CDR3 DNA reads TGTGCCAGCGCCGAGGGGAGAAATCAGCCCCAGCATTTT. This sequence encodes CASAEGRNQPQHF.

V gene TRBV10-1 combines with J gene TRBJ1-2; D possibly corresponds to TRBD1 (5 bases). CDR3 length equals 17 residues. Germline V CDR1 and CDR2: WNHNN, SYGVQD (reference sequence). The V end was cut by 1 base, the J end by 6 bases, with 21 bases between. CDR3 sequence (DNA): TGCGCCAGCAGTGAGTATATAGTGCTACAGGCCTCTAATGGCTACACCTTC. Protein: CASSEYIVLQASNGYTF.

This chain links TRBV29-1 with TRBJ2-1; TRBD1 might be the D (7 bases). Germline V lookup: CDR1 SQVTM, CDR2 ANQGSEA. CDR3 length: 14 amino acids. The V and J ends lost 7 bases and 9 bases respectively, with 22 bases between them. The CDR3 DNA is TGCAGCGGGGGACAGCGGGTCGCGCCGCGTGAGCAGTTCTTC. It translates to CSGGQRVAPREQFF.

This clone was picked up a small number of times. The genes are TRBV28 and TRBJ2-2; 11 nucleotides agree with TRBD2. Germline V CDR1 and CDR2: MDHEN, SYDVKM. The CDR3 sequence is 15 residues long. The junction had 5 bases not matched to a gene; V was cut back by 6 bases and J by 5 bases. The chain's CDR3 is CASRRLAGLTGELFF. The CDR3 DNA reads TGTGCCAGCAGACGACTAGCGGGACTTACCGGGGAGCTGTTTTTT.

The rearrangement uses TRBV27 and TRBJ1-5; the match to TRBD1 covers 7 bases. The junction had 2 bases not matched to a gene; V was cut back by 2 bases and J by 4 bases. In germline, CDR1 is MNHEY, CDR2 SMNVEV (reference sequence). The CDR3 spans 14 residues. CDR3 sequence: CASSLEGANQPQHF. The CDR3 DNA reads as TGTGCCAGCAGTTTAGAGGGGGCAAATCAGCCCCAGCATTTT.

The CDR3 loop is CAISDSGGRTEAFF. In DNA form, the CDR3 reads TGTGCCATCAGTGATTCAGGGGGCAGAACTGAAGCTTTCTTT. The chain links TRBV10-3 to TRBJ1-1; 8 positions agree with TRBD1. Trimming took 3 bases from V and 5 from J; bases not matched to a gene: 5. Germline CDR1 and CDR2: ENHRY and SYGVKD. The CDR3 runs 14 residues.

The CDR3 region has the DNA TGTGCCAGCAGTCAGCCGGGACTAGCGTCCTACGAGCAGTACTTC. It codes for CASSQPGLASYEQYF. The chain joins TRBV28 to TRBJ2-7, with TRBD2 matching over 10 bases. The CDR3 is 15 residues long. Germline lookup yields CDR1 MDHEN and CDR2 SYDVKM. J was trimmed by 1 base and V by 5 bases; bases with no gene match: 5.

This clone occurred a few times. The CDR3 protein is CSVEDRTSGANVLTF. Here the CDR3 DNA reads TGCAGCGTTGAGGACAGGACCTCTGGGGCCAACGTCCTGACTTTC. The rearrangement joins TRBV29-1 to TRBJ2-6; 7 bases line up with TRBD1. V dropped 3 bases and J dropped 0; count of bases not matched to a gene: 2. This CDR3 has 15 residues. Germline assignment: CDR1 SQVTM and CDR2 ANQGSEA.

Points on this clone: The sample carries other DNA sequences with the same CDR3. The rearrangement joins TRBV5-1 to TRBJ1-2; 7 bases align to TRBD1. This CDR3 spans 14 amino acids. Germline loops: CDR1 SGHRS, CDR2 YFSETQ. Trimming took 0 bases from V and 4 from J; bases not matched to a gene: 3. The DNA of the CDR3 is TGCGCCAGCAGCTTGGGACAGGGATCCTATGGCTACACCTTC. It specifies CASSLGQGSYGYTF.

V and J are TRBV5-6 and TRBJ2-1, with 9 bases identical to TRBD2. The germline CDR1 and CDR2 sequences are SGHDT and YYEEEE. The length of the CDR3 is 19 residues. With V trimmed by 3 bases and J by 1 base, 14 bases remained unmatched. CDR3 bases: TGTGCCAGCAGCTGGGGGGTGATAATAGCGGGAGATTCCTACAATGAGCAGTTCTTC. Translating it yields CASSWGVIIAGDSYNEQFF.

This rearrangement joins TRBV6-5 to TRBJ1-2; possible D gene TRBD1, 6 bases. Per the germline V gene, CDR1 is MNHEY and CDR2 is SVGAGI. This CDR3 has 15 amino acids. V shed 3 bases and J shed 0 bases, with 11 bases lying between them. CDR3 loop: CASSYADRTNYGYTF. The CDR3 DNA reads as TGTGCCAGCAGTTATGCGGACAGAACTAACTATGGCTACACCTTC.

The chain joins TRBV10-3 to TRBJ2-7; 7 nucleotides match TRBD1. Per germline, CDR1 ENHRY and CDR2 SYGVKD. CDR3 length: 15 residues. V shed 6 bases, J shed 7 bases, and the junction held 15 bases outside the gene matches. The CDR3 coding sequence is TGTGCCATCAGCTTACAGGGGTCCCCCTCCGGGGAGCAGTACTTC. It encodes CAISLQGSPSGEQYF.

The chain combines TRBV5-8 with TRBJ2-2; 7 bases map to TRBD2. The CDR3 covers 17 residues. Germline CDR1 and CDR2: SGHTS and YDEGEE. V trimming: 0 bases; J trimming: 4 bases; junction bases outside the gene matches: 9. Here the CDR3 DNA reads TGTGCCAGCAGCTTGGTTCGCGGGAGCGGATTCACCGGGGAGCTGTTTTTT. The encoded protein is CASSLVRGSGFTGELFF.

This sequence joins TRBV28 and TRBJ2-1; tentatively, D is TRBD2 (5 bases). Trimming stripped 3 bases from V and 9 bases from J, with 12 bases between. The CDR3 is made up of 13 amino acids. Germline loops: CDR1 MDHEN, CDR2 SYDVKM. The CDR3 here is CASSFPGLAEQFF. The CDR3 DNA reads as TGTGCCAGCAGTTTTCCCGGCCTAGCTGAGCAGTTCTTC.

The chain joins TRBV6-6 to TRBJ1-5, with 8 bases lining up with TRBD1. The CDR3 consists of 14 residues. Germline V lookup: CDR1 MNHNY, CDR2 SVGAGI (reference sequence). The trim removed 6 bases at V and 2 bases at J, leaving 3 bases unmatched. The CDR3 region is CASSPQGGNQPQHF. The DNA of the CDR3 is TGTGCCAGCAGCCCACAGGGGGGCAATCAGCCCCAGCATTTT.

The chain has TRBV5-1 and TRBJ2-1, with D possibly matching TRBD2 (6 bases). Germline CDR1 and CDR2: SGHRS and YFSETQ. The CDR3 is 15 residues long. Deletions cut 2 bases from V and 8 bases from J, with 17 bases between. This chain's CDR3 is CASSFSSVEVDEQFF. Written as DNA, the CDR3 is TGCGCCAGCAGCTTCTCTAGCGTAGAGGTGGATGAGCAGTTCTTC.

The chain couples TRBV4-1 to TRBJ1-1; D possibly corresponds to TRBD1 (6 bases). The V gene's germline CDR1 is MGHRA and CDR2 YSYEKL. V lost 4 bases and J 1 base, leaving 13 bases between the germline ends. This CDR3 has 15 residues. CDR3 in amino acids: CASSRQTGQNTEAFF. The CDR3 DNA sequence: TGCGCCAGCAGCCGACAGACAGGCCAGAACACTGAAGCTTTCTTT.

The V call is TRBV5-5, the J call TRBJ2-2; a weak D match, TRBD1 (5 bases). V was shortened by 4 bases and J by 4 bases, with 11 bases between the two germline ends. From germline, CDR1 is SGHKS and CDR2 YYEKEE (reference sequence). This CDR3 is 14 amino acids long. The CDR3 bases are TGTGCCAGCAGCACTTCACAGGTCACCGGGGAGCTGTTTTTT. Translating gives CASSTSQVTGELFF.

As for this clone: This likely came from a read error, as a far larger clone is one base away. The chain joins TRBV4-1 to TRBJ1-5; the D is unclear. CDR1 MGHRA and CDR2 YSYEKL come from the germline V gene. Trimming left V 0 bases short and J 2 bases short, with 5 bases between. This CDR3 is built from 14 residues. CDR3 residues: CASSQDKGNQPQHF. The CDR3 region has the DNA TGCGCCAGCAGCCAAGATAAAGGCAATCAGCCCCAGCATTTT.

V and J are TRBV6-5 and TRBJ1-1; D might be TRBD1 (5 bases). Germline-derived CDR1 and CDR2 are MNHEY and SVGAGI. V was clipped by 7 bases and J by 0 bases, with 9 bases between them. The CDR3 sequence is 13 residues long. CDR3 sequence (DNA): TGTGCCAGCAATCGCAGGGTGAACACTGAAGCTTTCTTT. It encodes CASNRRVNTEAFF.

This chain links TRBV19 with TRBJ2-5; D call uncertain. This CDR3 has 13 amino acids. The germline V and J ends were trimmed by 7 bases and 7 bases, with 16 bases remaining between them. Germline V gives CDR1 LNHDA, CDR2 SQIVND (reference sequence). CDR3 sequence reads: CASMDLPRRTQYF. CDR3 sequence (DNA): TGTGCCAGTATGGACCTTCCTCGTAGGACCCAGTACTTC.

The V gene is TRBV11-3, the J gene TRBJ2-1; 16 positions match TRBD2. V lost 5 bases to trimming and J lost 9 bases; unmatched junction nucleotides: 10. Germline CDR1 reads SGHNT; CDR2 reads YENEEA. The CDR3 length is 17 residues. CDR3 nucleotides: TGTGCCAGCAGCGAGTGGGGGACTAGCGGGAGGGTAGGTGAGCAGTTCTTC. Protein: CASSEWGTSGRVGEQFF.

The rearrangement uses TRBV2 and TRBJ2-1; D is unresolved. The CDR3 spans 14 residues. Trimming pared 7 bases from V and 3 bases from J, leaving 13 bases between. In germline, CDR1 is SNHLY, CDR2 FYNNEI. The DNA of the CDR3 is TGTGCCAGCACCTGGATGGGCGGCTACAATGAGCAGTTCTTC. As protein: CASTWMGGYNEQFF.